This TCR beta chain was profiled in a study of T cell responses to AZD1222 COVID-19 vaccine. Study-wide points: It was only a handful of AZD1222 recipients who were seropositive at baseline. Among spike-specific TCRs, nearly half reportedly target unmutated variant regions.

Comment on this clone: Antigen specificity is unknown.

Sequencing used immunoSEQ multiplex PCR; TCRdb keeps in-frame clones, though not all of them. This sample has over 130,000 clones, with around 90% found just once. This CDR3 comprises 16 residues. Germline lookup yields CDR1 KGHDR and CDR2 SFDVKD. V was clipped by 7 bases and J by 1 base, with 17 bases between them. The study pooled second doses at about 4 or about 12 weeks. The receptor's source is an adult who received the AZD1222 COVID-19 vaccine. The V and J genes are TRBV24-1 and TRBJ2-3; no definite D call. This specimen consisted of peripheral blood, obtained 28 days after the second AZD1222 dose. CDR3 nucleotides: TGTGCCACCAGCCCCGGTGGGTACCCAGGCACAGATACGCAGTATTTT. Translation gives CATSPGGYPGTDTQYF.